This passage covers 31 T cell receptor beta chains from one sample sequenced in a study of response to subunit inactivated influenza vaccine. From the RT-PCR reads, TCRdb called clonotypes with MiXCR, one entry per CDR3 protein. Of fewer than 750,000 distinct CDR3 sequences in the sample, 14% were seen once. The sample was PBMCs from blood, taken 12 days after vaccination. The receptor set was obtained from a man aged 50-59 years who received an inactivated influenza vaccine.

The J gene is TRBJ2-1, the V gene TRBV5-1; 9 bases align to TRBD1. The ends lost 3 bases at V and 6 bases at J; junction bases unmatched: 13. Germline CDR1 SGHRS, CDR2 YFSETQ. The length of the CDR3 is 17 residues. CDR3 amino acids: CASSSQTGTGNVNEQFF. Here the CDR3 DNA reads TGCGCCAGCAGCTCACAGACCGGGACAGGGAACGTCAATGAGCAGTTCTTC.

This clonotype has only a few counts. The V and J genes are TRBV7-8 and TRBJ2-4, with D perhaps TRBD1 (7 bases). The CDR3 length is 15 residues. V shed 0 bases and J shed 8 bases, with 14 bases lying between them. Germline loops: CDR1 SGHVS, CDR2 FQNEAQ. The CDR3 DNA sequence: TGTGCCAGCAGCTTAGCGCAGGGGGGCCCTTACATTCAGTACTTC. It is translated as CASSLAQGGPYIQYF.

The gene calls are TRBV30 and TRBJ2-7; 7 nucleotides align to TRBD1. V shed 5 bases and J 3 bases; nucleotides not matched to a gene: 4. Per the germline V gene, CDR1 is GTSNPN and CDR2 is SVGIG (reference sequence). This CDR3 has 12 amino acids. CDR3 loop: CAWARDSYEQYF. The CDR3 nucleotides read TGTGCCTGGGCCCGGGACAGCTACGAGCAGTACTTC.

This clonotype was counted a few times. This sequence joins TRBV6-4 and TRBJ2-1, with D possibly matching TRBD2 (7 bases). CDR1 is MRHNA and CDR2 is SNTAGT in the germline V gene. V was pared by 0 bases and J by 0 bases, with 12 bases between. This CDR3 has 17 residues. CDR3 protein: CASSDSTSRGSYNEQFF. Written as DNA, the CDR3 is TGTGCCAGCAGTGACTCGACTAGCAGGGGCTCCTACAATGAGCAGTTCTTC.

This rearrangement joins TRBV2 to TRBJ2-5, with TRBD2 matching over 8 bases. The CDR3 loop spans 15 amino acids. The ends lost 4 bases at V and 1 base at J; junction bases unmatched: 5. Germline values: CDR1 SNHLY, CDR2 FYNNEI. The chain's CDR3 is CASSGIAGSQETQYF. CDR3 DNA sequence: TGTGCCAGCAGTGGAATAGCGGGGTCCCAAGAGACCCAGTACTTC.

V and J are TRBV6-5 and TRBJ1-2; maybe TRBD1 (5 bases). The V gene lost 2 bases and the J gene lost 0 bases, with 10 bases spanning the gap. This CDR3 contains 15 residues. Germline loops: CDR1 MNHEY, CDR2 SVGAGI. The CDR3 is CASSYDRTANYGYTF. In DNA, the CDR3 is TGTGCCAGCAGTTACGACAGAACAGCTAACTATGGCTACACCTTC.

This clonotype was counted a few times. This chain uses TRBV11-2 with TRBJ2-5; no clear D gene. Deletions cut 1 base from V and 1 base from J, with 13 bases between. The germline V gene encodes CDR1 SGHAT and CDR2 FQNNGV. The CDR3 contains 16 residues. The CDR3 here is CASSLGASLLQETQYF. The DNA of the CDR3 is TGTGCCAGCAGCTTAGGGGCCAGTTTACTCCAAGAGACCCAGTACTTC.

The chain employs TRBV7-9 and TRBJ2-1; D not resolved. In germline, CDR1 is SEHNR, CDR2 FQNEAQ (reference sequence). The CDR3 spans 15 residues. V was clipped by 4 bases and J by 9 bases, with 19 bases between them. Written as DNA, the CDR3 is TGTGCCAGCAGCTCCGCTGGACGGATACAATTTGAGCAGTTCTTC. Translated, it gives CASSSAGRIQFEQFF.

The sample holds a few counts of this clonotype. This chain connects TRBV20-1 to TRBJ2-3; either TRBD1 or TRBD2 may fit D (5 bases each). The CDR3 is 13 amino acids. Trimming left V 5 bases short and J 5 bases short, with 14 bases between. CDR1 is DFQATT, CDR2 SNEGSKA, per germline (reference sequence). CDR3 nucleotides: TGCAGTGCTCCCAAGACTGGGGGAGATACGCAGTATTTT. Translating gives CSAPKTGGDTQYF.

CDR3 sequence (DNA): TGTGCCAGCAGCCCACCGGACAGGAGTAGGCTGTTTTTT. It specifies CASSPPDRSRLFF. V usage is TRBV7-3 and J usage is TRBJ2-2; 7 bases line up with TRBD1. V trimming: 5 bases; J trimming: 13 bases; junction bases outside the gene matches: 10. CDR3 length: 13 residues. The V gene's germline CDR1 is SGHTA and CDR2 FQGTGA.

A few counts support this clonotype. This rearrangement joins TRBV28 to TRBJ2-7; the D call may be TRBD1 or TRBD2 (5 bases each). With 4 bases removed from V and 2 bases from J, the gap between germline ends came to 9 bases. This CDR3 is 13 amino acids long. Germline V gene data show CDR1 as MDHEN and CDR2 as SYDVKM. The CDR3 nucleotides are TGTGCCAGCAGTTGGGGGAACACCTACGAGCAGTACTTC. Its translation: CASSWGNTYEQYF.

There are many counts of this clonotype. The rearrangement links TRBV12-3 or TRBV12-4 to TRBJ1-2; no clear D gene. V was trimmed by 6 bases and J by 4 bases, leaving 12 bases between them. The CDR3 loop spans 13 amino acids. CDR3 region: CASSLDGSYGYTF. DNA of the CDR3: TGTGCCAGCAGCCTCGACGGGAGCTATGGCTACACCTTC.

The sample holds many counts of this clonotype. This chain connects TRBV7-2 to TRBJ2-5, with D uncertain. Germline V gene data show CDR1 as SGHTA and CDR2 as FQGNSA. This CDR3 spans 11 amino acids. V lost 5 bases and J lost 3, with 4 bases in between. Here the CDR3 DNA reads TGTGCCAGCAGCCAAAAAGAGACCCAGTACTTC. It translates to CASSQKETQYF.

This clonotype was detected only a few times. The chain recombines TRBV20-1 with TRBJ1-2, with D perhaps matching TRBD1 (5 bases). This CDR3 region has 12 residues. The V and J ends lost 5 bases and 7 bases respectively, with 14 bases between them. Germline-derived CDR1 and CDR2 are DFQATT and SNEGSKA (reference sequence). Written as DNA, the CDR3 is TGCAGTGCTGGGGGGGGGGTTGTTGGCTACACCTTC. This encodes CSAGGGVVGYTF.

This clonotype was seen a single time. One end of the junction varies from germline; a read error may be responsible. The chain couples TRBV9 to TRBJ1-6; no firm D call. The CDR3 sequence is 16 residues long. The V gene's germline CDR1 is SGDLS and CDR2 YYNGEE. The CDR3 is CASSPRAYIRDSPHHF. CDR3 nucleotides: TGTGCCAGCAGCCCTCGGGCCTATATACGGGATTCACCCCACCACTTT.

This clonotype turned up a few times. This chain uses TRBV28 with TRBJ2-5; 10 nucleotides match TRBD1. The germline V gene has CDR1 MDHEN and CDR2 SYDVKM. CDR3 size: 16 residues. With 5 bases clipped from V and 4 bases from J, the junction kept 10 bases outside the gene matches. The CDR3 nucleotides are TGTGCCAGCAGTCCTGGACAGGGGGGACCAAGAGAGACCCAGTACTTC. It yields the protein CASSPGQGGPRETQYF.

The chain uses TRBV6-2 or TRBV6-3 and TRBJ2-5, with D maybe TRBD1 (5 bases). Trimming cost V 5 bases and J 0 bases, with 19 bases left between them. This CDR3 spans 17 amino acids. Germline V gene sequence: CDR1 MNHEY, CDR2 SVGEGT. The CDR3 coding sequence is TGTGCCAGCAGTATCACAGGCGGACCCCCATACCAAGAGACCCAGTACTTC. Translation gives CASSITGGPPYQETQYF.

The table lists this clonotype with many counts. The rearrangement links TRBV5-1 to TRBJ2-7; the match to TRBD2 covers 7 bases. This CDR3 is built from 15 residues. With 0 bases clipped from V and 3 bases from J, the junction kept 6 bases outside the gene matches. The germline gives CDR1 SGHRS, CDR2 YFSETQ. In DNA, the CDR3 is TGCGCCAGCAGCTTGGCGTTCCAGCGGGGCTACGAGCAGTACTTC. This gives the protein CASSLAFQRGYEQYF. The whole variable domain, remainder taken from reference TRBV5-1 and TRBJ2-7, is KAGVTQTPRYLIKTRGQQVTLSCSPISGHRSVSWYQQTPGQGLQFLFEYFSETQRNKGNFPGRFSGRQFSNSRSEMNVSTLELGDSALYLCASSLAFQRGYEQYFGPGTRLTVT.

This clonotype was counted only a few times. This chain uses TRBV7-9 with TRBJ2-1, with 8 positions matching TRBD2. Germline loops: CDR1 SEHNR, CDR2 FQNEAQ (reference sequence). The CDR3 consists of 16 residues. The junction had 9 bases not matched to a gene; V was cut back by 3 bases and J by 5 bases. CDR3 protein: CASSLGTRRLNNEQFF. In DNA form, the CDR3 reads TGTGCCAGCAGCTTGGGGACTAGGCGTCTCAACAATGAGCAGTTCTTC.

V and J are TRBV5-4 and TRBJ2-1, with D possibly being TRBD1 (5 bases). CDR1 and CDR2 (germline): SGHNT, YYREEE (reference sequence). V shed 4 bases and J shed 9 bases, with 20 bases lying between them. This CDR3 is built from 15 residues. CDR3 residues: CASSPQRGGRGEQFF. CDR3 in DNA: TGTGCCAGCAGCCCCCAAAGGGGTGGAAGAGGTGAGCAGTTCTTC.

This chain joins TRBV12-3 or TRBV12-4 and TRBJ2-2; tentative D call: TRBD1 (5 bases). The CDR3 length is 14 residues. Trimming took off 10 bases at V and 4 bases at J, with 16 bases between the two ends. CDR3 amino acids: CATTGRVGTGELFF. DNA of the CDR3: TGTGCCACGACGGGCAGGGTGGGCACCGGGGAGCTGTTTTTT.

This clonotype was counted between two and nine times. V gene TRBV28 combines with J gene TRBJ2-2, with a possible D match to TRBD1 (6 bases). The V gene's germline CDR1 is MDHEN and CDR2 SYDVKM. Trimming removed 10 bases from V and 1 base from J, with 25 bases in between. The CDR3 is made up of 18 amino acids. The CDR3: CAIPRTTTGTRNTGELFF. In DNA, the CDR3 is TGTGCCATCCCACGGACCACCACCGGGACAAGGAACACCGGGGAGCTGTTTTTT.

This clonotype was counted ten times or more. This chain links TRBV7-2 with TRBJ2-3, with 11 bases fitting TRBD2. This CDR3 is 15 amino acids long. J lost 7 bases, V lost 1 base, and 4 bases had no gene match. From germline, CDR1 is SGHTA and CDR2 FQGNSA. As DNA, the CDR3 is TGTGCCAGCAGCTTAGATGGGACTAGCGGACATACGCAGTATTTT. Amino acid sequence: CASSLDGTSGHTQYF.

The rearrangement joins TRBV7-3 to TRBJ2-3; a weak D match, TRBD2 (6 bases). The CDR3 sequence is 17 residues long. Trimming removed 6 bases at V and 1 base at J, with 20 bases between. Germline V gene lookup returns CDR1 SGHTA and CDR2 FQGTGA. This CDR3 reads CASSQSRLADRTDTQYF. In DNA form, the CDR3 reads TGTGCCAGCAGTCAATCGCGGTTAGCGGATCGCACAGATACGCAGTATTTT.

The table lists this clonotype with many counts. The chain is built from TRBV7-6 and TRBJ1-3; no reliable D call. The germline V gene encodes CDR1 SGHVS and CDR2 FNYEAQ. Trimming stripped 1 base from V and 0 bases from J, with 13 bases between. The CDR3 is made up of 17 amino acids. The CDR3, as DNA: TGTGCCAGCAGCTTAGGTCAGAGGCCCCTCTCTGGAAACACCATATATTTT. Protein sequence: CASSLGQRPLSGNTIYF.

The CDR3 is CAATPTGGPYEQYF. DNA for the CDR3: TGTGCCGCCACCCCAACGGGAGGCCCCTACGAGCAGTACTTC. J is TRBJ2-7 and V is TRBV10-3; the match to TRBD2 covers 7 bases. Germline V gene lookup returns CDR1 ENHRY and CDR2 SYGVKD. This CDR3 has 14 residues. V lost 11 bases and J lost 2; bases outside the gene matches: 12.

The table lists this clonotype with a few counts. The chain joins TRBV4-2 to TRBJ1-2; D uncertain. From germline, CDR1 is LGHNA and CDR2 YNFKEQ. Trimming took 0 bases from V and 8 from J, leaving 7 bases between them. CDR3 length equals 12 residues. The CDR3 DNA reads TGTGCCAGCAGCCAAGAGGGAAGAGGCTACACCTTC. Its protein is CASSQEGRGYTF.

The table lists this clonotype with many counts. The chain combines TRBV7-9 with TRBJ1-1, with D perhaps matching TRBD1 (5 bases). CDR3 length: 14 amino acids. Germline CDR1 reads SEHNR; CDR2 reads FQNEAQ (reference sequence). Trimming shortened V by 6 bases and J by 0 bases, and 11 bases separated the two germline ends. DNA of the CDR3: TGTGCCAGCAGTTTCACGGGGGTGAACACTGAAGCTTTCTTT. It is translated as CASSFTGVNTEAFF.

V is TRBV7-9 and J is TRBJ2-7; either TRBD1 or TRBD2 may supply D (5 bases each). V gave up 0 bases and J gave up 1 base, with 13 bases separating them. The CDR3 totals 16 residues. The V gene's germline CDR1 is SEHNR and CDR2 FQNEAQ (reference sequence). The CDR3, as DNA: TGTGCCAGCAGCTTAGCCGGGGCAGGCCTGTCCTACGAGCAGTACTTC. Protein sequence: CASSLAGAGLSYEQYF.

The chain is built from TRBV20-1 and TRBJ1-1; 9 bases match TRBD1. Trimming at V came to 3 bases and at J to 4 bases, leaving 3 bases not matched to a gene. Germline V gives CDR1 DFQATT, CDR2 SNEGSKA (reference sequence). The CDR3 runs to 13 residues. The CDR3 DNA reads as TGCAGTGCTAGCCAGACAGGGGGCACTGAAGCTTTCTTT. As protein: CSASQTGGTEAFF.

V is TRBV6-5 and J is TRBJ2-2; D ambiguous. CDR1 and CDR2 (germline): MNHEY, SVGAGI. Trimming left V 0 bases short and J 3 bases short, with 8 bases between. The CDR3 is 15 amino acids. As DNA, the CDR3 is TGTGCCAGCAGTTACTCGCCCAGTGACACCGGGGAGCTGTTTTTT. Translation: CASSYSPSDTGELFF.